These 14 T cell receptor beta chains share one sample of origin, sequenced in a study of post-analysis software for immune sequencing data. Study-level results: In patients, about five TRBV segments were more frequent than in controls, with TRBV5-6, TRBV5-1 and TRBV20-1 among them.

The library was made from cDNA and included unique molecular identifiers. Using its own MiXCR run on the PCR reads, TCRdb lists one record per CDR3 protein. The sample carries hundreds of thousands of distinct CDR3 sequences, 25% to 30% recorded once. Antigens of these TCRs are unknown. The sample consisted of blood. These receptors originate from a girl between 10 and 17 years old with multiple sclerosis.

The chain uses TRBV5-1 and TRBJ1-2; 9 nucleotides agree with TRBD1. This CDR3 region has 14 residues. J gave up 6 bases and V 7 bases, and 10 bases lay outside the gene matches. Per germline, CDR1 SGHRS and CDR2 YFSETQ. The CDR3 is CASGVEQGAHGYTF. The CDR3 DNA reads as TGCGCCAGCGGGGTTGAACAGGGGGCCCATGGCTACACCTTC.

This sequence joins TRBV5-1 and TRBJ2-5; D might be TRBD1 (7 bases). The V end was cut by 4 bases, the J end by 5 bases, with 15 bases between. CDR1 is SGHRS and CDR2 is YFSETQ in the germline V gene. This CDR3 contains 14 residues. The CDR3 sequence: CASSQTGRMETQYF. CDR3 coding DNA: TGCGCCAGCAGCCAGACAGGGAGGATGGAGACCCAGTACTTC.

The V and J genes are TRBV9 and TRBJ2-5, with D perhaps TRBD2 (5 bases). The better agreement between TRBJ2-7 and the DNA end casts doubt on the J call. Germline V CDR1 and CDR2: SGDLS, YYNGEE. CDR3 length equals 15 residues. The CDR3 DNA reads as TGTGCCAGCAGCGTAGCTTTAGGGAGTTCCTACGAGCAGTACTTC. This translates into CASSVALGSSYEQYF.

The CDR3: CASSPWTGTHGYTF. Written as DNA, the CDR3 is TGTGCCAGCAGCCCGTGGACCGGGACGCATGGCTACACCTTC. J is TRBJ1-2 and V is TRBV5-5; perhaps TRBD1 as D (5 bases). V lost 4 bases and J lost 6, with 16 bases in between. This CDR3 region has 14 residues. Germline V lookup: CDR1 SGHKS, CDR2 YYEKEE (reference sequence). Full variable domain (remainder filled in from reference TRBV5-5 and TRBJ1-2): DAGVTQSPTHLIKTRGQQVTLRCSPISGHKSVSWYQQVLGQGPQFIFQYYEKEERGRGNFPDRFSARQFPNYSSELNVNALLLGDSALYLCASSPWTGTHGYTFGSGTRLTVV.

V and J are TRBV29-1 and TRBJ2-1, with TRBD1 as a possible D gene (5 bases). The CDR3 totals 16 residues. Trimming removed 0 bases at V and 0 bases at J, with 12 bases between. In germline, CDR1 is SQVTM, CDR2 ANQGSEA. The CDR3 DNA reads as TGCAGCGTTGAAGACCTTCTCGACAGCTCCTACAATGAGCAGTTCTTC. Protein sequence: CSVEDLLDSSYNEQFF.

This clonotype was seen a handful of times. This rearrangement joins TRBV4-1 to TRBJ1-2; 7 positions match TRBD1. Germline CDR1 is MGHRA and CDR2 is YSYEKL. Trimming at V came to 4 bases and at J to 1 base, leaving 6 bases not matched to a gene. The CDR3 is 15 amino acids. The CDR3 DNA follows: TGCGCCAGCAGCCCGGGACAGTCCTATAACTATGGCTACACCTTC. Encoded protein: CASSPGQSYNYGYTF.

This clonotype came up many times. CDR3: CASSLGRQGRHEQFF. The DNA for the CDR3 is TGTGCCAGCAGCTTAGGACGCCAGGGGAGGCATGAGCAGTTCTTC. V usage is TRBV7-2 and J usage is TRBJ2-1; D might be TRBD1 or TRBD2, each matching 6 bases. Germline V gene sequence: CDR1 SGHTA, CDR2 FQGNSA. The V end was cut by 1 base, the J end by 8 bases, with 15 bases between. The CDR3 is 15 amino acids.

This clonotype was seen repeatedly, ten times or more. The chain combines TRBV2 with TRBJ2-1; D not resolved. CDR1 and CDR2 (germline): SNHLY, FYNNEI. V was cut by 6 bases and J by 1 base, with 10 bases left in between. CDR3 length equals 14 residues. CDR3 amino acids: CASSQDRSYNEQFF. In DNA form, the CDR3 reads TGTGCCAGCAGCCAAGACCGATCCTACAATGAGCAGTTCTTC.

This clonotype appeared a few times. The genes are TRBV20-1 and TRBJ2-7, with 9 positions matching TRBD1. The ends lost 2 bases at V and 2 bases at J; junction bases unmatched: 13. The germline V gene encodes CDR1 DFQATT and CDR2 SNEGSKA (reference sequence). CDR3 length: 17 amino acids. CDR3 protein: CSARRYTGTGSPYEQYF. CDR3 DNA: TGCAGTGCTAGACGGTACACCGGGACAGGGAGTCCCTACGAGCAGTACTTC.

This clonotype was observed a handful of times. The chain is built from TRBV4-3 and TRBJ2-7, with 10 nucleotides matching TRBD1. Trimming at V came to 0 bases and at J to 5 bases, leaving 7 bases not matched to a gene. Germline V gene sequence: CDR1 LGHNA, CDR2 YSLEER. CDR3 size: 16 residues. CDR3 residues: CASSQDWDRGLDEQYF. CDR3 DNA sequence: TGCGCCAGCAGCCAAGATTGGGACAGGGGTTTGGACGAGCAGTACTTC.

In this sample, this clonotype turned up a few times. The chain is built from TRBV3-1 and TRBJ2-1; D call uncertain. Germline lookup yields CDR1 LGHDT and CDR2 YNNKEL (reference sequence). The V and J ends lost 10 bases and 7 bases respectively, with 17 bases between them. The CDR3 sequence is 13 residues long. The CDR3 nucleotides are TGTGCCACAGACTCTCACCCCGGGAATGAGCAGTTCTTC. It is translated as CATDSHPGNEQFF.

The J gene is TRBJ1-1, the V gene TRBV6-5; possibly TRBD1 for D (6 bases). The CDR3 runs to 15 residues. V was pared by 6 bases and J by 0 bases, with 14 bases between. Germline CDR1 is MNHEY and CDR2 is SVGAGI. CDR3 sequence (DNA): TGTGCCAGCAGACTACCGGGACACATGAACACTGAAGCTTTCTTT. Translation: CASRLPGHMNTEAFF.

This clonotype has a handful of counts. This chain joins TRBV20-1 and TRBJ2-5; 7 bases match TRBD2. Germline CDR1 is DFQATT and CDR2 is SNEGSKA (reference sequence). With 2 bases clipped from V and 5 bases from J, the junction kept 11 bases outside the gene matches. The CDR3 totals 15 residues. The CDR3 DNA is TGCAGTGCTAGATACCCCGGACTAGTAGGGGAGACCCAGTACTTC. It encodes CSARYPGLVGETQYF.

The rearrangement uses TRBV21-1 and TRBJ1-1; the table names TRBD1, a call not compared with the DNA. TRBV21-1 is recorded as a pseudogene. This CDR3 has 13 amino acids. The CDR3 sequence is CANPRGRRREAFF. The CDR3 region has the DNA TGTGCCAACCCCCGAGGGAGGCGCCGTGAAGCTTTCTTT.